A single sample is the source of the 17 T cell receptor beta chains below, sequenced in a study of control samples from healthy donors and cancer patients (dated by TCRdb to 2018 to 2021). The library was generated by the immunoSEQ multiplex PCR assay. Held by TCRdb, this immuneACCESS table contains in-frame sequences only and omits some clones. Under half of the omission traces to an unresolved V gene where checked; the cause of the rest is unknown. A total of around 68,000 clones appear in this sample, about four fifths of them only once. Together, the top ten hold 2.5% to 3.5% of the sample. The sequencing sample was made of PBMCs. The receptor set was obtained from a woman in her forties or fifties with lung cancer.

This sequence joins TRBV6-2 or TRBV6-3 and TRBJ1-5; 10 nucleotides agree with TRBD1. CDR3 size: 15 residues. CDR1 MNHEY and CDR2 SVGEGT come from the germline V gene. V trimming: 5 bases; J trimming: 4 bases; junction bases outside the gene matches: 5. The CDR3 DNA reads TGTGCCAGCAGTCCAGGACAGGGGGGAAATCAGCCCCAGCATTTT. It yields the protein CASSPGQGGNQPQHF.

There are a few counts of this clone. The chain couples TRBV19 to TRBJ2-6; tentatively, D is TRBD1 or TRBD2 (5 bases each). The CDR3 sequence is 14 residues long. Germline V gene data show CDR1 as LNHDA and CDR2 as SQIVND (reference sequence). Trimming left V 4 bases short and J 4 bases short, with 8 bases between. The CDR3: CASSNGAGANVLTF. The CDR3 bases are TGTGCCAGTAGTAACGGGGCCGGGGCCAACGTCCTGACTTTC.

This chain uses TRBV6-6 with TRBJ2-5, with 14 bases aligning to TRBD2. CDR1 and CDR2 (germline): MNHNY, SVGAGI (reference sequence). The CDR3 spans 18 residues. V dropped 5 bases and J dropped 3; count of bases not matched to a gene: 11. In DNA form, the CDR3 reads TGTGCCAGCAGTCAGCCGGGACTAGCGGGGGAAAGCGAAGAGACCCAGTACTTC. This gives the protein CASSQPGLAGESEETQYF.

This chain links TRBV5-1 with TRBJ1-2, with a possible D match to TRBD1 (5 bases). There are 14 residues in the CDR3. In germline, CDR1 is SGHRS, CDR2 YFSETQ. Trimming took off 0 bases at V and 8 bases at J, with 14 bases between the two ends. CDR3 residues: CASSLAGTREGYTF. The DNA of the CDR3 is TGCGCCAGCAGCTTGGCCGGGACTCGTGAGGGCTACACCTTC.

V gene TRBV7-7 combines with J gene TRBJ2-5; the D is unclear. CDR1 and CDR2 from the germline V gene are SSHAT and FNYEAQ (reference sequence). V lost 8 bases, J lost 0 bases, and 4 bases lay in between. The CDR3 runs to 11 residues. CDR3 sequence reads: CASGDQETQYF. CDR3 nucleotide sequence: TGTGCCAGCGGGGACCAAGAGACCCAGTACTTC.

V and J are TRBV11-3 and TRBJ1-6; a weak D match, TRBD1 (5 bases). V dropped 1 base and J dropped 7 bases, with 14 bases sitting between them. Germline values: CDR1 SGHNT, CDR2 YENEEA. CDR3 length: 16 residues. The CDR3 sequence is CASSLVYGHQNSPLHF. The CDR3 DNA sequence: TGTGCCAGCAGCTTAGTATATGGACACCAAAATTCACCCCTCCACTTT.

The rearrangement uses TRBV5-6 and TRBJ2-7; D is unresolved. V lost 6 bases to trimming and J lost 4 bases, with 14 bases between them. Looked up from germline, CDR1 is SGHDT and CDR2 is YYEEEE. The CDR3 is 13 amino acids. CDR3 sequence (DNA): TGTGCCAGCACCTTAGGATACTCTTACGAGCAGTACTTC. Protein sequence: CASTLGYSYEQYF.

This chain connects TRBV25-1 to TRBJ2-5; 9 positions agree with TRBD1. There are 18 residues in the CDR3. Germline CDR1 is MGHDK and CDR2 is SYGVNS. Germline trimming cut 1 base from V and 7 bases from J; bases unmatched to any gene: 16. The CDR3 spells CASSESEGSYRGRGTQYF. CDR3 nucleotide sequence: TGTGCCAGCAGTGAATCCGAGGGGTCTTACAGGGGGCGGGGGACCCAGTACTTC.

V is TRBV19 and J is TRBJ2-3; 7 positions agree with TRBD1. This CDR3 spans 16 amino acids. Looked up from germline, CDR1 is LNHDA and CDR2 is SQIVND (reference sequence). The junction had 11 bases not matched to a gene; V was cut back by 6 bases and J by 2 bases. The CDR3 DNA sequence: TGTGCCAGTAGAATGAGAACCGGGACAGACACAGATACGCAGTATTTT. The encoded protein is CASRMRTGTDTDTQYF.

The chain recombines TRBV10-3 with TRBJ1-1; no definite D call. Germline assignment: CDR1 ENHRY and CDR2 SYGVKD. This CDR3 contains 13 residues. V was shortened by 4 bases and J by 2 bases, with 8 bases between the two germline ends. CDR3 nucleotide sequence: TGTGCCATCAGTGGGGGTCCAAACACTGAAGCTTTCTTT. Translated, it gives CAISGGPNTEAFF.

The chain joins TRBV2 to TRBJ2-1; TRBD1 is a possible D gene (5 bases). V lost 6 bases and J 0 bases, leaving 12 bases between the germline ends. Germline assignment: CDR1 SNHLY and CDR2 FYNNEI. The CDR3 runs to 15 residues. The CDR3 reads CASSLRVGSYNEQFF. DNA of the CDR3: TGTGCCAGCAGCCTCAGGGTGGGCTCCTACAATGAGCAGTTCTTC.

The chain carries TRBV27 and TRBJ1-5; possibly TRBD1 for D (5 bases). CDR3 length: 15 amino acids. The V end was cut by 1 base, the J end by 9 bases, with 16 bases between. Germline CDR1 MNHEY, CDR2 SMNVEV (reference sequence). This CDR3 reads CASSLLGTPARPQHF. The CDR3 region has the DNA TGTGCCAGCAGTTTATTGGGGACCCCCGCACGGCCCCAGCATTTT.

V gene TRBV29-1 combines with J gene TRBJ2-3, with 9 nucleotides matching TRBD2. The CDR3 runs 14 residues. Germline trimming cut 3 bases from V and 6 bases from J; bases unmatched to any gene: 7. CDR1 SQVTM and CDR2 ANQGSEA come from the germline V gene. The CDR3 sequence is CSVEGGGAVDTQYF. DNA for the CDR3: TGCAGCGTTGAGGGCGGGGGGGCCGTGGATACGCAGTATTTT.

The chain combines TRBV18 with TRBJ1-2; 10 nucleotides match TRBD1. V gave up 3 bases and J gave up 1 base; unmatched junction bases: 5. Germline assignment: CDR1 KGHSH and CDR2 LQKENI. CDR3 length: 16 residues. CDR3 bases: TGTGCCAGCTCACCGGGACAGGGGCCCCTTAACTATGGCTACACCTTC. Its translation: CASSPGQGPLNYGYTF.

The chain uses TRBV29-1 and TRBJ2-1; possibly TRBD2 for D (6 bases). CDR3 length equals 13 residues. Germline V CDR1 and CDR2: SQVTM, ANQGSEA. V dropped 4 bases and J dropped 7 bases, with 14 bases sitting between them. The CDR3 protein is CSVVGTARNEQFF. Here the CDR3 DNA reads TGCAGCGTTGTGGGGACTGCGAGGAATGAGCAGTTCTTC.

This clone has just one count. The CDR3 is CASGTGRFSEQFF. Here the CDR3 DNA reads TGTGCCAGCGGGACAGGGAGGTTTTCGGAGCAGTTCTTC. The rearrangement uses TRBV19 and TRBJ2-1; 9 nucleotides agree with TRBD1. J was trimmed by 10 bases and V by 9 bases; bases with no gene match: 10. The CDR3 is made up of 13 amino acids. Germline V gives CDR1 LNHDA, CDR2 SQIVND (reference sequence).

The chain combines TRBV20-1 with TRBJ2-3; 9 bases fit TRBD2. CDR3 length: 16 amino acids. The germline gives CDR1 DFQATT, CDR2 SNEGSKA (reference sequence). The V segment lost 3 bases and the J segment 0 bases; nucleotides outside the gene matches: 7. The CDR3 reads CSASTASGVSTDTQYF. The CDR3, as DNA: TGCAGTGCTAGTACGGCTAGCGGGGTTAGCACAGATACGCAGTATTTT.